Presented here are 27 T cell receptor beta chains from one specimen sequenced in a study of patients and donors after allogeneic stem cell transplantation. TCRdb passed the RT-PCR reads through MiXCR, listing each CDR3 protein once. The data show 900,000 to 1,000,000 distinct CDR3 sequences, 18% seen once. Sequencing used blood, either unsorted or a sorted T cell fraction (not recorded which). The origin of the receptors is a human donor who was either an allogeneic HSCT recipient or a stem cell or donor lymphocyte infusion donor (not recorded which). It is not recorded whose cells these are; they may come from a transplant donor.

The DNA for the CDR3 is TGTGCCAGCAGCTTTAGCGGGAGTCGCACAGATACGCAGTATTTT. It encodes CASSFSGSRTDTQYF. The V and J genes are TRBV9 and TRBJ2-3; 9 bases match TRBD2. Trimming cost V 4 bases and J 1 base; bases outside gene matches: 4. CDR1 and CDR2 (germline): SGDLS, YYNGEE. The CDR3 consists of 15 residues.

The CDR3 loop is CASSGSGTRKGYEQYF. DNA for the CDR3: TGTGCCAGCAGTGGATCCGGGACTAGAAAGGGGTACGAGCAGTACTTC. The chain employs TRBV7-6 and TRBJ2-7, with 8 nucleotides matching TRBD2. J gave up 4 bases and V 6 bases, and 14 bases lay outside the gene matches. The CDR3 contains 16 residues. Germline loops: CDR1 SGHVS, CDR2 FNYEAQ.

A single count supports this clonotype. In DNA, the CDR3 is TGCAGCGTTATGTTCCGACTGAATAACAATGAGCAGTTCTTC. Translation gives CSVMFRLNNNEQFF. J is TRBJ2-1 and V is TRBV29-1; D is uncertain. Germline V gene lookup returns CDR1 SQVTM and CDR2 ANQGSEA. CDR3 length: 14 amino acids. Trimming removed 5 bases at V and 5 bases at J, with 16 bases between.

This rearrangement joins TRBV6-2 or TRBV6-3 to TRBJ2-5, with D perhaps TRBD2 (5 bases). Germline loops: CDR1 MNHEY, CDR2 SVGEGT. Deletions cut 2 bases from V and 4 bases from J, with 14 bases between. This CDR3 is built from 15 residues. Written as DNA, the CDR3 is TGTGCCAGCAGTTACCCAAGGACTGTAAGAGAGACCCAGTACTTC. Amino acid sequence: CASSYPRTVRETQYF.

This clonotype appeared a few times. CDR3 coding DNA: TGTGCCAGCAACCCGGACCGACAGTTAGACACCGGGGAGCTGTTTTTT. This codes for CASNPDRQLDTGELFF. The V call is TRBV7-9, the J call TRBJ2-2; D is possibly TRBD1 (5 bases). V dropped 7 bases and J dropped 3 bases, with 18 bases sitting between them. The CDR3 runs 16 residues. Germline CDR1 and CDR2: SEHNR and FQNEAQ (reference sequence).

The V and J genes are TRBV20-1 and TRBJ2-5, with 10 bases identical to TRBD2. The CDR3 runs 15 residues. V shed 3 bases, J shed 2 bases, and the junction held 6 bases outside the gene matches. Germline lookup yields CDR1 DFQATT and CDR2 SNEGSKA (reference sequence). The CDR3 spells CSASELAGIQETQYF. The DNA for the CDR3 is TGCAGTGCTAGCGAACTAGCGGGGATACAAGAGACCCAGTACTTC.

The chain uses TRBV12-3 or TRBV12-4 and TRBJ2-2; D is unresolved. This CDR3 has 14 residues. V shed 0 bases and J shed 5 bases, with 7 bases lying between them. The CDR3 protein is CASSLAGETGELFF. The CDR3 DNA follows: TGTGCCAGCAGTTTAGCTGGTGAAACCGGGGAGCTGTTTTTT.

In its sample, this clonotype was seen many times. This chain uses TRBV6-2 or TRBV6-3 with TRBJ1-5, with D unresolved. Germline lookup yields CDR1 MNHEY and CDR2 SVGEGT. The CDR3 has 12 amino acids. V dropped 0 bases and J dropped 7 bases, with 4 bases sitting between them. CDR3 residues: CASSYSGQPQHF. CDR3 sequence (DNA): TGTGCCAGCAGTTACTCGGGGCAGCCCCAGCATTTT.

V is TRBV7-9 and J is TRBJ2-1; D assignment may be TRBD1 or TRBD2 (5 bases each). V lost 5 bases, J lost 0 bases, and 14 bases lay in between. This CDR3 comprises 16 residues. Germline CDR1 reads SEHNR; CDR2 reads FQNEAQ (reference sequence). CDR3 DNA: TGTGCCAGCAGCCCAACCCCTGGGACCTCCTACAATGAGCAGTTCTTC. Protein sequence: CASSPTPGTSYNEQFF.

This clonotype has at least ten counts. The V gene is TRBV20-1, the J gene TRBJ1-1; D might be TRBD1 (6 bases). This CDR3 spans 15 amino acids. From germline, CDR1 is DFQATT and CDR2 SNEGSKA (reference sequence). Trimming pared 6 bases from V and 0 bases from J, leaving 17 bases between. The CDR3 protein is CSARPLRGMNTEAFF. The CDR3 nucleotides read TGCAGTGCCAGGCCATTGAGGGGGATGAACACTGAAGCTTTCTTT.

The V call is TRBV6-5, the J call TRBJ2-3, with D perhaps being TRBD1 or TRBD2 (5 bases each). The germline V gene has CDR1 MNHEY and CDR2 SVGAGI. V was pared by 0 bases and J by 0 bases, with 16 bases between. This CDR3 has 18 residues. The CDR3 reads CASSYSRGGRPSTDTQYF. The CDR3 nucleotides read TGTGCCAGCAGTTACTCGAGGGGCGGGCGCCCTAGCACAGATACGCAGTATTTT.

The chain joins TRBV11-2 to TRBJ2-1; 8 nucleotides match TRBD2. V lost 6 bases to trimming and J lost 7 bases; unmatched junction nucleotides: 11. The germline CDR1 and CDR2 sequences are SGHAT and FQNNGV. This CDR3 comprises 15 residues. For the CDR3, the DNA is TGTGCCAGCAGTCCTACTAGCGGACTGGGAAATGAGCAGTTCTTC. Protein: CASSPTSGLGNEQFF.

This clonotype appeared a few times. The chain couples TRBV20-1 to TRBJ1-2; 9 bases are shared with TRBD1. Germline CDR1 is DFQATT and CDR2 is SNEGSKA (reference sequence). The V gene end was trimmed by 5 bases and the J gene end by 6 bases; junction bases not matched to a gene: 4. This CDR3 spans 12 amino acids. CDR3 DNA: TGCAGTGCTGCCTGGACAGGGGATGGCTACACCTTC. Its translation is CSAAWTGDGYTF.

The rearrangement uses TRBV24-1 and TRBJ2-2; 8 bases align to TRBD1. The CDR3 sequence is 16 residues long. Germline-derived CDR1 and CDR2 are KGHDR and SFDVKD. Losses at the gene ends were 4 bases for V and 6 bases for J; bases not matched to a gene: 9. The CDR3 nucleotides are TGTGCCACCAGTGACCCCGGACAGGGTACAGCCGGGGAGCTGTTTTTT. This encodes CATSDPGQGTAGELFF.

This clonotype has a count of ten or more. The chain has TRBV9 and TRBJ2-7; TRBD1 or TRBD2 may be the D gene (5 bases each). Trimming removed 1 base from V and 1 base from J, with 9 bases in between. Germline CDR1 reads SGDLS; CDR2 reads YYNGEE. There are 14 residues in the CDR3. For the CDR3, the DNA is TGTGCCAGCAGCGTAAGGGGAGATTCCTACGAGCAGTACTTC. It is translated as CASSVRGDSYEQYF.

This sequence joins TRBV20-1 and TRBJ2-1, with 10 bases matching TRBD2. After removal of 6 bases from V and 7 bases from J, the junction contained 9 bases not matched to a gene. The CDR3 runs 14 residues. CDR1 is DFQATT and CDR2 is SNEGSKA in the germline V gene (reference sequence). CDR3 sequence: CSAHLAGGRNEQFF. The CDR3 DNA reads as TGCAGTGCCCACTTAGCGGGGGGTCGGAATGAGCAGTTCTTC.

This clonotype was seen only a few times. The CDR3 region is CSVPGLAGENTQYF. The CDR3 DNA sequence: TGCAGCGTGCCGGGACTAGCGGGAGAAAATACGCAGTATTTT. The chain joins TRBV29-1 to TRBJ2-3, with TRBD2 matching 14 bases. The V gene's germline CDR1 is SQVTM and CDR2 ANQGSEA. The CDR3 sequence is 14 residues long. V lost 6 bases to trimming and J lost 7 bases; unmatched junction nucleotides: 6.

CDR3 loop: CSAAASTQYF. DNA of the CDR3: TGCAGTGCCGCTGCTTCAACCCAGTACTTC. The chain employs TRBV20-1 and TRBJ2-5; D is unresolved. Germline CDR1 is DFQATT and CDR2 is SNEGSKA (reference sequence). CDR3 length equals 10 residues. Trimming pared 6 bases from V and 8 bases from J, leaving 10 bases between.

In its sample, this clonotype was seen a few times. This rearrangement joins TRBV7-2 to TRBJ1-1; D is unclear. This CDR3 comprises 12 residues. Trimming removed 4 bases at V and 6 bases at J, with 9 bases between. Germline lookup yields CDR1 SGHTA and CDR2 FQGNSA. CDR3 coding DNA: TGTGCCAGCAGCTCACAATGGGCTGAAGCTTTCTTT. Translation: CASSSQWAEAFF.

This sequence joins TRBV5-1 and TRBJ2-7, with a weak D call TRBD2 (5 bases). This CDR3 is 14 amino acids long. CDR1 SGHRS and CDR2 YFSETQ come from the germline V gene. With 1 base removed from V and 2 bases from J, the gap between germline ends came to 10 bases. CDR3: CASSLLSSTYEQYF. The DNA of the CDR3 is TGCGCCAGCAGCTTGCTCTCTAGCACCTACGAGCAGTACTTC.

In this sample, this clonotype turned up a few times. The V call is TRBV30, the J call TRBJ2-2, with 12 positions matching TRBD2. The V gene end was trimmed by 7 bases and the J gene end by 5 bases; junction bases not matched to a gene: 8. Germline V gene sequence: CDR1 GTSNPN, CDR2 SVGIG (reference sequence). There are 15 residues in the CDR3. The CDR3 DNA follows: TGTGCCTATACTAGCGGGAGGCAGGTTACCGGGGAGCTGTTTTTT. It codes for CAYTSGRQVTGELFF.

This clonotype was detected a few times. The chain combines TRBV9 with TRBJ2-7; tentative D call: TRBD2 (6 bases). This CDR3 is 15 amino acids long. V was pared by 0 bases and J by 2 bases, with 12 bases between. Germline lookup yields CDR1 SGDLS and CDR2 YYNGEE. The CDR3 bases are TGTGCCAGCAGCGTAGCCGTGGGGGGAACCTACGAGCAGTACTTC. Its translation: CASSVAVGGTYEQYF.

The chain carries TRBV20-1 and TRBJ1-1; D not resolved. Germline V gene data show CDR1 as DFQATT and CDR2 as SNEGSKA (reference sequence). This CDR3 spans 17 amino acids. V lost 1 base, J lost 0 bases, and 18 bases lay in between. The CDR3: CSARARAVVVLNTEAFF. The CDR3 DNA follows: TGCAGTGCTAGAGCAAGAGCCGTTGTAGTCCTGAACACTGAAGCTTTCTTT.

The table lists this clonotype with a few counts. As DNA, the CDR3 is TGTGCCAGCAGCACCCCGACAGGGACGACTGAAGCTTTCTTT. Amino acid sequence: CASSTPTGTTEAFF. V and J are TRBV12-3 or TRBV12-4 and TRBJ1-1; 7 bases are a match to TRBD1. The CDR3 sequence is 14 residues long. The V segment lost 6 bases and the J segment 5 bases; nucleotides outside the gene matches: 9.

Only a few counts were recorded for this clonotype. The gene calls are TRBV12-3 or TRBV12-4 and TRBJ1-1, with D possibly being TRBD1 (5 bases). Trimming took off 11 bases at V and 1 base at J, with 8 bases between the two ends. CDR3 length equals 11 residues. The CDR3 DNA reads TGTGCCGGGGGTAAGAACACTGAAGCTTTCTTT. It specifies CAGGKNTEAFF.

The chain couples TRBV12-3 or TRBV12-4 to TRBJ1-5; a weak D match, TRBD1 (6 bases). CDR3 length: 13 residues. The V end lost 5 bases, the J end lost 7 bases, and 12 bases lay between the germline ends. The CDR3, as DNA: TGTGCCAGCAGTCCACAGGGACGGCAGCCCCAGCATTTT. Protein product: CASSPQGRQPQHF.

In its sample, this clonotype was seen many times. The genes are TRBV12-3 or TRBV12-4 and TRBJ2-7, with D perhaps being TRBD1 or TRBD2 (5 bases each). The length of the CDR3 is 15 residues. Trimming cost V 4 bases and J 2 bases, with 15 bases left between them. The CDR3 loop reads CASSSPPGRTYEQYF. In nucleotides, the CDR3 is TGTGCCAGCAGTTCGCCTCCGGGACGAACCTACGAGCAGTACTTC.